This T cell receptor beta chain stems from a study of regulatory T cells in long-lasting Graves disease. For TCR beta, libraries came from iRepertoire HTBI primers and Arm-PCR of CDR3 regions. From the multiplex PCR reads, TCRdb called clonotypes with MiXCR, one entry per CDR3 protein. The sample comprises about 290,000 distinct CDR3 sequences, 22% of which are singletons, and about 56% rests with the top ten. This sample's time point: persistent/refractory GD, antithyroid drugs over 5 years with positive TRAb. Preparation of the TCR library used RNA extracted from PBMCs. The sequence was collected from a female donor with Graves disease. The sample consisted of peripheral blood mononuclear cells (PBMCs), taken when the disease was refractory, from a patient treated with antithyroid drugs.

CDR3 region: CSATGYRDSPLHF. CDR3 DNA: TGCAGTGCTACAGGATACAGGGATTCACCCCTCCACTTT. The chain links TRBV20-1 to TRBJ1-6; possible D gene TRBD1, 6 bases. Germline loops: CDR1 DFQATT, CDR2 SNEGSKA (reference sequence). The V gene lost 4 bases and the J gene lost 8 bases, with 12 bases spanning the gap. CDR3 length: 13 amino acids.